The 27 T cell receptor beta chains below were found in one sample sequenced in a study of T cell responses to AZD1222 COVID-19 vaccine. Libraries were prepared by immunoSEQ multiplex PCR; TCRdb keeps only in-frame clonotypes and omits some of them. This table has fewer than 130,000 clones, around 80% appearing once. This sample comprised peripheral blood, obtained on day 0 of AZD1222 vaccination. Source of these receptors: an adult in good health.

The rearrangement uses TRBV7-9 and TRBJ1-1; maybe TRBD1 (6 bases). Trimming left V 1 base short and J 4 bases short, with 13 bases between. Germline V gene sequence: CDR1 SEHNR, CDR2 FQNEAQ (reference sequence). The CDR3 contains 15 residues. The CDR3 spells CASSLVGIGGTEAFF. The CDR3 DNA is TGTGCCAGCAGCTTAGTAGGGATAGGGGGCACTGAAGCTTTCTTT.

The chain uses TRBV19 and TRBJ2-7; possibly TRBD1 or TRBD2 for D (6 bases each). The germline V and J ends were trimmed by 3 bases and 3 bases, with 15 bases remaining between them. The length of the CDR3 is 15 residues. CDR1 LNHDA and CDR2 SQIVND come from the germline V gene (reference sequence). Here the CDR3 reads CASSMVWGAIYEQYF. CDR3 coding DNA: TGTGCCAGTAGTATGGTATGGGGGGCGATCTACGAGCAGTACTTC.

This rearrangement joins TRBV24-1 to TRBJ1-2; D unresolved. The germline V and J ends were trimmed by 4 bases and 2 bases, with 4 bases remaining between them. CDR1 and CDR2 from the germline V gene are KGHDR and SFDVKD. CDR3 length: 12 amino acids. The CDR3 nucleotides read TGTGCCACCAGTGACGGGAACTATGGCTACACCTTC. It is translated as CATSDGNYGYTF.

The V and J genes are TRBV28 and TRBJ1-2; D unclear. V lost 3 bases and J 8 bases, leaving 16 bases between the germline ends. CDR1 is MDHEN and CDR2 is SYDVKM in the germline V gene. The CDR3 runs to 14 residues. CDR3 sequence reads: CASSLVVRALGYTF. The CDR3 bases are TGTGCCAGCAGTTTGGTGGTACGGGCCTTAGGCTACACCTTC.

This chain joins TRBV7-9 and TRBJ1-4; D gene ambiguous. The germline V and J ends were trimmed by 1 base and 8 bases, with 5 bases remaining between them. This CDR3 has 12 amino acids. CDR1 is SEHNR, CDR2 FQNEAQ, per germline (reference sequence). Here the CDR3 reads CASSLVEEKLFF. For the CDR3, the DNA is TGTGCCAGCAGCTTAGTGGAGGAAAAACTGTTTTTT.

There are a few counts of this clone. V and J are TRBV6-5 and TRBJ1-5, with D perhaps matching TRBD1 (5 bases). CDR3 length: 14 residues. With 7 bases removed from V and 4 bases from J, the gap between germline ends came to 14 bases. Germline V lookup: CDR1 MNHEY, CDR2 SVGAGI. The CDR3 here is CASTYVQVNQPQHF. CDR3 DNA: TGTGCCAGCACCTACGTACAGGTAAATCAGCCCCAGCATTTT.

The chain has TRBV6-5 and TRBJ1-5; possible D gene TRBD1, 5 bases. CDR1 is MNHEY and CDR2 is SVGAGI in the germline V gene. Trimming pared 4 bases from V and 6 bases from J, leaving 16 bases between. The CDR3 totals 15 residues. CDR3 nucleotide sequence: TGTGCCAGCAGTTCAACAGGAGCCCCCCCTCAGCCCCAGCATTTT. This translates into CASSSTGAPPQPQHF.

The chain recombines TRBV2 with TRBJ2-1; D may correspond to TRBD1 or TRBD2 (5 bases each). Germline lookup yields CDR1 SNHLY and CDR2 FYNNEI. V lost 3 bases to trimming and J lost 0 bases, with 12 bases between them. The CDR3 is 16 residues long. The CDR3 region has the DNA TGTGCCAGCAGTGATGAGGGGCTGAGCTCCTACAATGAGCAGTTCTTC. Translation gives CASSDEGLSSYNEQFF.

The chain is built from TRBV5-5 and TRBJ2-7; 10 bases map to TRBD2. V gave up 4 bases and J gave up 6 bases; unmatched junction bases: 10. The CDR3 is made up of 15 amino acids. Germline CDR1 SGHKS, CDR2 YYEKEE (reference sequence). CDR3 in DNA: TGTGCCAGCAGCCCGTCAGGGTTAGCGGGAGGCGAGCAGTACTTC. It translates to CASSPSGLAGGEQYF. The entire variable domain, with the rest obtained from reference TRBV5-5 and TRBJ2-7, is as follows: DAGVTQSPTHLIKTRGQQVTLRCSPISGHKSVSWYQQVLGQGPQFIFQYYEKEERGRGNFPDRFSARQFPNYSSELNVNALLLGDSALYLCASSPSGLAGGEQYFGPGTRLTVT.

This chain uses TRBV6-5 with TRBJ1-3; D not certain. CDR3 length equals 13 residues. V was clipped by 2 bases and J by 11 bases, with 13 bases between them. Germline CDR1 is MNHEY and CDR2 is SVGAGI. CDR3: CASSYGGPTAIYF. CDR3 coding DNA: TGTGCCAGCAGTTACGGCGGGCCGACGGCCATATATTTT.

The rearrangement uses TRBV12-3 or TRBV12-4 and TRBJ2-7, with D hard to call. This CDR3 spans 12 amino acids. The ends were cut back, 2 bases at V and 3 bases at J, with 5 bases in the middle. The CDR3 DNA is TGTGCCAGCAGTTTATTGGGCTACGAGCAGTACTTC. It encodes CASSLLGYEQYF.

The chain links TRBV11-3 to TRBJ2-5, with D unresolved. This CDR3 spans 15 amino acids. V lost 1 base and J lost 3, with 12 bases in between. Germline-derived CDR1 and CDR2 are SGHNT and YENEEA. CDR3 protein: CASSLGPRREETQYF. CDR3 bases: TGTGCCAGCAGCTTAGGGCCTCGCCGAGAAGAGACCCAGTACTTC.

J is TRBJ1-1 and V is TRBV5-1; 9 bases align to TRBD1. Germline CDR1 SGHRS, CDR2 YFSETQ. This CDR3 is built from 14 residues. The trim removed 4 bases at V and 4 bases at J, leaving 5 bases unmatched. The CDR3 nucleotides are TGCGCCAGCAGCAGGACAGGGGCGGGCACTGAAGCTTTCTTT. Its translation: CASSRTGAGTEAFF.

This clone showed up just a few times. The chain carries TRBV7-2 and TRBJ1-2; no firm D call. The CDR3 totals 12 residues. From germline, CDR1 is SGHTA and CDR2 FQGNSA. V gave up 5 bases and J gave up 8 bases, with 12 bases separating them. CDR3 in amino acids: CASSPDFLGYTF. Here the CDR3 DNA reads TGTGCCAGCAGCCCCGACTTTCTCGGCTACACCTTC.

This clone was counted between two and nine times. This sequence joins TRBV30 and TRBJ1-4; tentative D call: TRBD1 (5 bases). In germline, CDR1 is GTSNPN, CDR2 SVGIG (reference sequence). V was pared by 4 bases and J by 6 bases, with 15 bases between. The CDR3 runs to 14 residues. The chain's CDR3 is CAWNRAGPDEKLFF. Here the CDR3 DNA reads TGTGCCTGGAATCGGGCAGGGCCAGATGAAAAACTGTTTTTT.

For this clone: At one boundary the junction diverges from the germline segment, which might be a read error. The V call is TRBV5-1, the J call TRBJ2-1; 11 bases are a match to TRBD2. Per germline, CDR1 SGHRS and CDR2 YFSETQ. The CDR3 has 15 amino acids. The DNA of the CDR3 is TGCGCCAGCACCTTGGGGACTAGCGGATACAATGAGCAGTTCTTC. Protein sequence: CASTLGTSGYNEQFF.

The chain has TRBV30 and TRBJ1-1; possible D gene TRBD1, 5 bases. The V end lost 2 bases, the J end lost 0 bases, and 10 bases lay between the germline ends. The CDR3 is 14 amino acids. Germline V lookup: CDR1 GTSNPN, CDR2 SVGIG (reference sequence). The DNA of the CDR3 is TGTGCCTGGAGTAGGGGAAACATGAACACTGAAGCTTTCTTT. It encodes CAWSRGNMNTEAFF.

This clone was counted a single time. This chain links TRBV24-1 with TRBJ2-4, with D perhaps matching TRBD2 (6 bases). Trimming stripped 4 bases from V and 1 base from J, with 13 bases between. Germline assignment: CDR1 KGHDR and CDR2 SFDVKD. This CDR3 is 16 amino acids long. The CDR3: CATSEGGHRAKNIQYF. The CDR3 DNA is TGTGCCACCAGTGAGGGGGGTCATAGGGCCAAAAACATTCAGTACTTC.

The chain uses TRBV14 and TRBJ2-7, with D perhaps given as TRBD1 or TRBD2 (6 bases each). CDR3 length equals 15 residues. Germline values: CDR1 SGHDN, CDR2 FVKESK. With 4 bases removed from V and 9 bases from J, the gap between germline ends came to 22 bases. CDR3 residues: CASSLRYGGVQWQYF. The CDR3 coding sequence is TGTGCCAGCAGCCTACGTTACGGGGGCGTTCAGTGGCAGTACTTC. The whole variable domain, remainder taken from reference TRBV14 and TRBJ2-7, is EAGVTQFPSHSVIEKGQTVTLRCDPISGHDNLYWYRRVMGKEIKFLLHFVKESKQDESGMPNNRFLAERTGGTYSTLKVQPAELEDSGVYFCASSLRYGGVQWQYFGPGTRLTVT.

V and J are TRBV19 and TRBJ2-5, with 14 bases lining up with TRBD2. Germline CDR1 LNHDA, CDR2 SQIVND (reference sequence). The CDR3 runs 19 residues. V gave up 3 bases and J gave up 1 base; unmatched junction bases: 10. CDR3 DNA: TGTGCCAGTAGTATCATCCTGGGGACTAGCGGGAGACTCCAAGAGACCCAGTACTTC. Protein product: CASSIILGTSGRLQETQYF.

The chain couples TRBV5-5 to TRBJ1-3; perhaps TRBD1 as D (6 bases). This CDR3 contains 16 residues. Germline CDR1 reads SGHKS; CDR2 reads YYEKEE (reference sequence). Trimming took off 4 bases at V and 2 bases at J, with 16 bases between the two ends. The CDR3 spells CASSPLGGGAGNTIYF. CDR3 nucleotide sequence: TGTGCCAGCAGCCCCCTGGGGGGGGGCGCTGGAAACACCATATATTTT.

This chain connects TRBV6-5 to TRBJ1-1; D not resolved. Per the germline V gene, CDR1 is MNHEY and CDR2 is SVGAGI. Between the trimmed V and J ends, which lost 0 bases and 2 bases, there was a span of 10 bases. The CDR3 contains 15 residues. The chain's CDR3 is CASSYSGSHNTEAFF. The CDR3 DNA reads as TGTGCCAGCAGTTACTCGGGCAGTCATAACACTGAAGCTTTCTTT.

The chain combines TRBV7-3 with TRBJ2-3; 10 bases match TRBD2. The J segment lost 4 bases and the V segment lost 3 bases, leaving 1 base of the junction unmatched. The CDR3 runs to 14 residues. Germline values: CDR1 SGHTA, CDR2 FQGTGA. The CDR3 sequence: CASSLGLASDTQYF. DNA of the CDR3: TGTGCCAGCAGCTTGGGACTAGCGTCAGATACGCAGTATTTT. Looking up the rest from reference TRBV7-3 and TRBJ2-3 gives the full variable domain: GAGVSQTPSNKVTEKGKYVELRCDPISGHTALYWYRQSLGQGPEFLIYFQGTGAADDSGLPNDRFFAVRPEGSVSTLKIQRTERGDSAVYLCASSLGLASDTQYFGPGTRLTVL.

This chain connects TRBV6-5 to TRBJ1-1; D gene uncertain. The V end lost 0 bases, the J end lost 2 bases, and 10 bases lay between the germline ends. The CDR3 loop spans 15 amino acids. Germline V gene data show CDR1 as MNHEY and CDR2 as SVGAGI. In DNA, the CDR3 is TGTGCCAGCAGTTACTCGATTAGCCTCAACACTGAAGCTTTCTTT. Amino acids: CASSYSISLNTEAFF.

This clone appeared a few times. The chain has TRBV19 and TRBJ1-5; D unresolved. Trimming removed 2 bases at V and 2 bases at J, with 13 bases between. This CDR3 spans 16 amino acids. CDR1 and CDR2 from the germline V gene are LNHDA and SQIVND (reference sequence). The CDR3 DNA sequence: TGTGCCAGTAGTATAATATCGGGTTTTGGCAATCAGCCCCAGCATTTT. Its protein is CASSIISGFGNQPQHF.

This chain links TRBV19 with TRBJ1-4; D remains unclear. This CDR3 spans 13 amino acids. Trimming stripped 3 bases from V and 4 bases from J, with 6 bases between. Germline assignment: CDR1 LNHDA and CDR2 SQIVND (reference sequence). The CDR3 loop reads CASSIWGNEKLFF. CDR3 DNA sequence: TGTGCCAGTAGTATCTGGGGTAATGAAAAACTGTTTTTT. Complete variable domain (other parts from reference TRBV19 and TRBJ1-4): DGGITQSPKYLFRKEGQNVTLSCEQNLNHDAMYWYRQDPGQGLRLIYYSQIVNDFQKGDIAEGYSVSREKKESFPLTVTSAQKNPTAFYLCASSIWGNEKLFFGSGTQLSVL.

The CDR3 coding sequence is TGTGCCAGCAGCCTGGGACTAGCACACTACAATGAGCAGTTCTTC. The encoded protein is CASSLGLAHYNEQFF. V gene TRBV7-2 combines with J gene TRBJ2-1; the match to TRBD2 covers 9 bases. CDR1 and CDR2 from the germline V gene are SGHTA and FQGNSA. The CDR3 is made up of 15 amino acids. The V and J ends lost 5 bases and 3 bases, in that order; junction bases with no gene match: 5.